This T cell receptor (beta chain) was sequenced for a study of shared clonotypes between healthy human individuals. General study points: Roughly 5% of naive CD4 clonotypes were common to four donors. The small donor group covered limited genetic and exposure diversity. Among donors, the sharing of clonotypes was expected to be influenced by sequencing depth.

Here immunoSEQ multiplex PCR was the method, and the copy in TCRdb shows in-frame clones only, minus some. The sample lists roughly 1,100,000 clones; around 74% were seen once. All donors qualified as healthy HIV-negative adults and had experienced no recent acute infections or vaccinations. A note on this clone: What it binds is unknown.

The sequenced material came from memory CD4+ T cells sorted from blood. Subset described: CD45RA-negative fraction. The receptor was isolated from a young man in good health.

The CDR3 spells CASSQGGDRGYEQYF. The CDR3 coding sequence is TGTGCCAGCAGTCAGGGTGGGGACAGGGGTTACGAGCAGTACTTC. The rearrangement joins TRBV6-6 to TRBJ2-7; 10 bases are a match to TRBD1. Germline V gene data show CDR1 as MNHNY and CDR2 as SVGAGI (reference sequence). The CDR3 runs to 15 residues. The V segment lost 5 bases and the J segment 4 bases; nucleotides outside the gene matches: 8.